The 17 T cell receptor beta chains presented below share a single source sample, sequenced in a study of T cell repertoires in cytomegalovirus infection. TCRdb called the reads again in MiXCR, with one record for every CDR3 protein. This table holds roughly 160,000 distinct CDR3 sequences, about 20% found once. These receptors lack a known antigen. Specimen: CD8+ T cells from cultured PBMCs, collected from culture after CMV antigen stimulation. The receptors derive from a human donor in good health (CMV status not recorded). Some clones in this sample may be carry-over from other donors' samples.

This clonotype came up a few times. This chain links TRBV7-2 with TRBJ2-7, with D perhaps TRBD1 (7 bases). Per germline, CDR1 SGHTA and CDR2 FQGNSA. V lost 5 bases to trimming and J lost 6 bases, with 17 bases between them. This CDR3 spans 14 amino acids. CDR3 residues: CASSPWDRAGEQYF. The CDR3 nucleotides are TGTGCCAGCAGCCCGTGGGACAGAGCGGGCGAGCAGTACTTC. The full variable domain, rest sourced from reference TRBV7-2 and TRBJ2-7, is GAGVSQSPSNKVTEKGKDVELRCDPISGHTALYWYRQSLGQGLEFLIYFQGNSAPDKSGLPSDRFSAERTGGSVSTLTIQRTQQEDSAVYLCASSPWDRAGEQYFGPGTRLTVT.

This clonotype was found a few times. The chain has TRBV12-3 or TRBV12-4 and TRBJ1-1; a possible D gene is TRBD1 (6 bases). The CDR3 loop spans 14 amino acids. Trimming cost V 3 bases and J 0 bases, with 8 bases left between them. The CDR3 sequence: CASSFTGMNTEAFF. The CDR3 DNA is TGTGCCAGCAGTTTTACAGGGATGAACACTGAAGCTTTCTTT.

The chain combines TRBV12-3 or TRBV12-4 with TRBJ1-3; D is unresolved. The CDR3 loop spans 12 amino acids. V lost 3 bases and J 8 bases, leaving 8 bases between the germline ends. CDR3 nucleotide sequence: TGTGCCAGCAGTTTTCGCGGGGACACCATATATTTT. Encoded protein: CASSFRGDTIYF.

The chain joins TRBV11-2 to TRBJ2-3, with 7 bases aligning to TRBD2. The junction had 1 base not matched to a gene; V was cut back by 0 bases and J by 1 base. The CDR3 loop spans 15 amino acids. Germline-derived CDR1 and CDR2 are SGHAT and FQNNGV. This CDR3 is CASSLERGGTDTQYF. As DNA, the CDR3 is TGTGCCAGCAGCTTAGAACGGGGGGGCACAGATACGCAGTATTTT.

This chain uses TRBV5-6 with TRBJ1-2; D perhaps matches TRBD1 (5 bases). This CDR3 contains 18 residues. Germline CDR1 reads SGHDT; CDR2 reads YYEEEE. V dropped 1 base and J dropped 3 bases, with 22 bases sitting between them. CDR3 sequence reads: CASSLTKPGLLIHYGYTF. The CDR3 nucleotides read TGTGCCAGCAGCTTGACCAAGCCGGGACTCCTCATCCACTATGGCTACACCTTC. The full variable domain, completed using reference TRBV5-6 and TRBJ1-2, is DAGVTQSPTHLIKTRGQQVTLRCSPKSGHDTVSWYQQALGQGPQFIFQYYEEEERQRGNFPDRFSGHQFPNYSSELNVNALLLGDSALYLCASSLTKPGLLIHYGYTFGSGTRLTVV.

This rearrangement joins TRBV7-2 to TRBJ2-1; the D gene is possibly TRBD2 (7 bases). CDR3 length equals 15 residues. The germline V gene has CDR1 SGHTA and CDR2 FQGNSA. V lost 5 bases and J lost 6, with 17 bases in between. CDR3 sequence: CASSHTWGGANEQFF. CDR3 bases: TGTGCCAGCAGCCACACCTGGGGGGGGGCCAATGAGCAGTTCTTC.

The CDR3 DNA reads TGCGCCAGCAGCCAAGATAGGCGGGGGGGCGGCGATGAGCAGTTCTTC. Protein sequence: CASSQDRRGGGDEQFF. This chain connects TRBV4-1 to TRBJ2-1; the match to TRBD2 covers 9 bases. In germline, CDR1 is MGHRA, CDR2 YSYEKL. The CDR3 has 16 residues. V lost 0 bases and J lost 8; bases outside the gene matches: 8.

This clonotype was detected a few times. V usage is TRBV19 and J usage is TRBJ1-2; no reliable D call. V lost 2 bases and J 5 bases, leaving 6 bases between the germline ends. The CDR3 is made up of 12 amino acids. Germline V gene data show CDR1 as LNHDA and CDR2 as SQIVND (reference sequence). The CDR3 reads CASSISTYGYTF. The CDR3 DNA reads as TGTGCCAGTAGTATATCCACATATGGCTACACCTTC.

This clonotype was counted between two and nine times. The chain uses TRBV6-5 and TRBJ1-4, with TRBD1 identical over 8 bases. Trimming at V came to 0 bases and at J to 0 bases, leaving 9 bases not matched to a gene. The CDR3 length is 19 residues. Germline-derived CDR1 and CDR2 are MNHEY and SVGAGI. CDR3 nucleotides: TGTGCCAGCAGTTACTCAGGGGACAGGTGGACTACAACTAATGAAAAACTGTTTTTT. Translation: CASSYSGDRWTTTNEKLFF.

The V gene is TRBV27, the J gene TRBJ1-3; 11 nucleotides agree with TRBD1. The trim removed 4 bases at V and 1 base at J, leaving 6 bases unmatched. The CDR3 is 17 residues long. Germline V CDR1 and CDR2: MNHEY, SMNVEV (reference sequence). The CDR3 loop is CASSSRTGGGSGNTIYF. CDR3 nucleotide sequence: TGTGCCAGCAGTTCTCGGACAGGGGGCGGTTCTGGAAACACCATATATTTT.

This clonotype has ten or more counts. The rearrangement uses TRBV12-3 or TRBV12-4 and TRBJ1-5; 8 nucleotides match TRBD1. V shed 5 bases, J shed 7 bases, and the junction held 7 bases outside the gene matches. This CDR3 is 14 amino acids long. This chain's CDR3 is CASSVTGAGQPQHF. In DNA, the CDR3 is TGTGCCAGCAGTGTGACAGGGGCTGGGCAGCCCCAGCATTTT.

The sample holds a few counts of this clonotype. J is TRBJ2-5 and V is TRBV4-1; D uncertain. The V gene's germline CDR1 is MGHRA and CDR2 YSYEKL. Trimming shortened V by 3 bases and J by 1 base, and 0 bases separated the two germline ends. This CDR3 comprises 11 residues. In DNA form, the CDR3 reads TGCGCCAGCAGCCACCAAGAGACCCAGTACTTC. Its protein is CASSHQETQYF.

The chain employs TRBV28 and TRBJ1-6, with 10 positions matching TRBD1. Germline V lookup: CDR1 MDHEN, CDR2 SYDVKM. After removal of 4 bases from V and 7 bases from J, the junction contained 10 bases not matched to a gene. This CDR3 contains 17 residues. CDR3: CASSSRDRGPFNSPLHF. The DNA for the CDR3 is TGTGCCAGCAGTTCTAGGGACAGGGGCCCTTTCAATTCACCCCTCCACTTT.

This clonotype was found a few times. This chain connects TRBV7-9 to TRBJ1-1; D possibly corresponds to TRBD1 (6 bases). With 4 bases removed from V and 3 bases from J, the gap between germline ends came to 12 bases. CDR3 length: 14 residues. The germline gives CDR1 SEHNR, CDR2 FQNEAQ (reference sequence). CDR3 in amino acids: CASSSGDEDTEAFF. The CDR3 DNA follows: TGTGCCAGCAGCTCAGGGGATGAGGACACTGAAGCTTTCTTT.

A remark on this clonotype: One end of the junction does not line up with germline, which may come from a read error. V and J are TRBV7-2 and TRBJ1-2; TRBD1 might be the D (5 bases). The CDR3 spans 16 residues. CDR1 is SGHTA and CDR2 is FQGNSA in the germline V gene. The CDR3 DNA reads TGTGCCAGCAGCTACAGGACCCCTTTGGCTAAATATGGCTACACCTTC. Translated, it gives CASSYRTPLAKYGYTF. Full variable domain (outside the CDR3, taken from reference TRBV7-2 and TRBJ1-2): GAGVSQSPSNKVTEKGKDVELRCDPISGHTALYWYRQSLGQGLEFLIYFQGNSAPDKSGLPSDRFSAERTGGSVSTLTIQRTQQEDSAVYLCASSYRTPLAKYGYTFGSGTRLTVV.

The sample holds a few counts of this clonotype. The chain joins TRBV4-1 to TRBJ2-3; D is ambiguous. Germline V gives CDR1 MGHRA, CDR2 YSYEKL. Trimming shortened V by 3 bases and J by 6 bases, and 10 bases separated the two germline ends. CDR3 length: 13 amino acids. The CDR3 is CASSQNPGDTQYF. For the CDR3, the DNA is TGCGCCAGCAGCCAGAATCCCGGGGATACGCAGTATTTT.

Worth noting for this clonotype: It may be a read error: a sequence one base away is much more abundant. This sequence joins TRBV7-9 and TRBJ1-4, with TRBD1 identical over 10 bases. Germline V lookup: CDR1 SEHNR, CDR2 FQNEAQ (reference sequence). The CDR3 length is 19 residues. The CDR3 sequence is CASSFQDRGPRRGSEKLLF. The CDR3 DNA reads TGTGCCAGCAGCTTTCAAGACAGGGGGCCTCGGAGGGGGTCTGAAAAACTGCTTTTT.